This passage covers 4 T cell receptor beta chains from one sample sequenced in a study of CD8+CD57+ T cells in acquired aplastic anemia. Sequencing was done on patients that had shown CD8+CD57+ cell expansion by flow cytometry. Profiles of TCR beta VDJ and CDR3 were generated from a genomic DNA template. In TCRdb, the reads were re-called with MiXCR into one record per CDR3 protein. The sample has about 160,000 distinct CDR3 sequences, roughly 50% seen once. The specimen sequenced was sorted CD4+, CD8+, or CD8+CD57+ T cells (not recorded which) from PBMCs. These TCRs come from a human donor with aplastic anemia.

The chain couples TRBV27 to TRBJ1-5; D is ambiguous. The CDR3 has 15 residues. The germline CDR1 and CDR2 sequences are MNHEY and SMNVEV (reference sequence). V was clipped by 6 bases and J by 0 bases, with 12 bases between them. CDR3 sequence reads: CASSLGINSNQPQHF. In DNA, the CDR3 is TGTGCCAGCAGCTTAGGCATAAATAGCAATCAGCCCCAGCATTTT.

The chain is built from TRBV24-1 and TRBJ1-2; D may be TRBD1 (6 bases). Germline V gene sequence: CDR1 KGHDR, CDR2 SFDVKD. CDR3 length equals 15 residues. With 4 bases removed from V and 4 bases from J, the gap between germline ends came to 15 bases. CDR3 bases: TGTGCCACCAGTGAAGCCGGGGGCAGTCCCTATGGCTACACCTTC. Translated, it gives CATSEAGGSPYGYTF.

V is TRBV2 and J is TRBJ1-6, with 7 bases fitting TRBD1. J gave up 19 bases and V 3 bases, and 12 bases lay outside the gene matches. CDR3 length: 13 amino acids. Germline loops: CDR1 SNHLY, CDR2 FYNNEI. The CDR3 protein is CASSEAGVGQSHF. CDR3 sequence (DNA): TGTGCCAGCAGTGAGGCGGGTGTGGGACAGTCTCACTTT.

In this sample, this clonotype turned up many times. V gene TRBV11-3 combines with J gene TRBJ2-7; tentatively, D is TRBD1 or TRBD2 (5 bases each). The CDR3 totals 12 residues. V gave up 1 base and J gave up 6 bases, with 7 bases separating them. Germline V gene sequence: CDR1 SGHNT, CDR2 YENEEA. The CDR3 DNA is TGTGCCAGCAGCTTAGGAGGGGCCGAGCAGTACTTC. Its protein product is CASSLGGAEQYF.